These 22 T cell receptor beta chains share one sample of origin, sequenced in a study of T cell responses to AZD1222 COVID-19 vaccine. Sequencing used immunoSEQ multiplex PCR; TCRdb keeps in-frame clones, though not all of them. The data show over 100,000 clones, with 85% to 90% seen just once and around 8% held by the top ten. Sequences were derived from peripheral blood, sampled on day 0 of AZD1222 vaccination. Every receptor here comes from an adult in good health.

This sequence joins TRBV27 and TRBJ2-7; TRBD2 agrees at 12 bases. The germline gives CDR1 MNHEY, CDR2 SMNVEV (reference sequence). With V trimmed by 7 bases and J by 2 bases, 12 bases remained unmatched. This CDR3 region has 17 residues. CDR3 sequence: CASMTSGRARDPYEQYF. In DNA, the CDR3 is TGTGCCAGCATGACTAGCGGGAGAGCCCGGGATCCCTACGAGCAGTACTTC.

This chain links TRBV5-6 with TRBJ2-7; tentatively, D is TRBD1 (5 bases). Germline V gives CDR1 SGHDT, CDR2 YYEEEE. V gave up 4 bases and J gave up 0 bases, with 14 bases separating them. The CDR3 spans 15 residues. The CDR3 reads CASSGSRAHSYEQYF. In DNA, the CDR3 is TGTGCCAGCAGCGGTTCCAGGGCTCACTCCTACGAGCAGTACTTC.

The chain has TRBV28 and TRBJ1-5; 8 bases match TRBD1. Germline assignment: CDR1 MDHEN and CDR2 SYDVKM. The CDR3 spans 14 residues. With V trimmed by 3 bases and J by 7 bases, 5 bases remained unmatched. The CDR3 spells CASSFGQGWQPQHF. The CDR3 DNA reads TGTGCCAGCAGTTTCGGACAGGGTTGGCAGCCCCAGCATTTT.

This clone was observed a few times. The chain links TRBV12-5 to TRBJ2-1; D might be TRBD2 (7 bases). Germline CDR1 is LGHNT and CDR2 is FRNRAP. V was pared by 1 base and J by 14 bases, with 15 bases between. The CDR3 contains 13 residues. CDR3 sequence reads: CASGLAGGREKFF. The DNA for the CDR3 is TGTGCTAGTGGTTTGGCCGGGGGGCGGGAGAAGTTCTTC.

The chain couples TRBV7-2 to TRBJ2-2; D is perhaps TRBD2 (5 bases). Trimming pared 2 bases from V and 8 bases from J, leaving 18 bases between. In germline, CDR1 is SGHTA, CDR2 FQGNSA. The CDR3 covers 16 residues. CDR3 protein: CASSLTSGFAPGELFF. CDR3 coding DNA: TGTGCCAGCAGCTTAACATCGGGATTTGCACCGGGGGAGCTGTTTTTT.

The chain has TRBV30 and TRBJ1-1; TRBD1 is a possible D gene (6 bases). Germline CDR1 is GTSNPN and CDR2 is SVGIG (reference sequence). This CDR3 comprises 12 residues. Trimming left V 7 bases short and J 1 base short, with 10 bases between. The CDR3 DNA reads as TGTGCCTCCGCCAGGGGGAACACTGAAGCTTTCTTT. Translation gives CASARGNTEAFF.

This clone came up once. The chain recombines TRBV24-1 with TRBJ2-3; TRBD2 matches 8 bases. CDR3 length: 16 residues. The V and J ends lost 3 bases and 0 bases, in that order; junction bases with no gene match: 4. CDR1 KGHDR and CDR2 SFDVKD come from the germline V gene. CDR3 nucleotides: TGTGCCACCAGTGATCGAGCGGGGGCTAGCACAGATACGCAGTATTTT. Protein: CATSDRAGASTDTQYF.

This chain uses TRBV29-1 with TRBJ1-1, with 9 positions matching TRBD1. The V gene end was trimmed by 6 bases and the J gene end by 1 base; junction bases not matched to a gene: 6. This CDR3 comprises 14 residues. The germline gives CDR1 SQVTM, CDR2 ANQGSEA. The CDR3 bases are TGCAGCGTCACAAACAGGGGGCGGAACACTGAAGCTTTCTTT. Protein: CSVTNRGRNTEAFF.

Written as DNA, the CDR3 is TGCGCCAGCAGCCAAGGGCAGGTGAGGGGCGGAGAGACCCAGTACTTC. Encoded protein: CASSQGQVRGGETQYF. This chain joins TRBV4-1 and TRBJ2-5, with D possibly being TRBD1 or TRBD2 (5 bases each). From germline, CDR1 is MGHRA and CDR2 YSYEKL. The germline V and J ends were trimmed by 1 base and 4 bases, with 16 bases remaining between them. CDR3 length equals 16 residues.

This clone was observed a few times. The V gene is TRBV5-6, the J gene TRBJ1-5; D call uncertain. The CDR3 extends over 16 amino acids. V dropped 0 bases and J dropped 6 bases, with 16 bases sitting between them. Germline lookup yields CDR1 SGHDT and CDR2 YYEEEE. Written as DNA, the CDR3 is TGTGCCAGCAGCTTGGGAGGTTTGGGTGCCGGTCAGCCCCAGCATTTT. It encodes CASSLGGLGAGQPQHF. Supplemented by reference TRBV5-6 and TRBJ1-5, the full variable domain reads DAGVTQSPTHLIKTRGQQVTLRCSPKSGHDTVSWYQQALGQGPQFIFQYYEEEERQRGNFPDRFSGHQFPNYSSELNVNALLLGDSALYLCASSLGGLGAGQPQHFGDGTRLSIL.

V usage is TRBV30 and J usage is TRBJ1-2, with no clear D. Trimming shortened V by 1 base and J by 4 bases, and 7 bases separated the two germline ends. Germline values: CDR1 GTSNPN, CDR2 SVGIG (reference sequence). The CDR3 totals 12 residues. For the CDR3, the DNA is TGTGCCTGGAGTGGGGGTAGCTATGGCTACACCTTC. Translation: CAWSGGSYGYTF.

In its sample, this clone was seen once. The rearrangement uses TRBV18 and TRBJ1-1; possible D gene TRBD1, 5 bases. CDR1 and CDR2 from the germline V gene are KGHSH and LQKENI. V was clipped by 3 bases and J by 2 bases, with 10 bases between them. CDR3 length: 14 residues. The chain's CDR3 is CASSPTDSNTEAFF. The CDR3 nucleotides are TGTGCCAGCTCACCGACAGATAGCAACACTGAAGCTTTCTTT.

The genes are TRBV5-5 and TRBJ1-4; D is unclear. Germline V lookup: CDR1 SGHKS, CDR2 YYEKEE (reference sequence). V lost 2 bases and J 2 bases, leaving 13 bases between the germline ends. The length of the CDR3 is 16 residues. For the CDR3, the DNA is TGTGCCAGCAGCTTTGAAGGGTTTCAGACTAATGAAAAACTGTTTTTT. The encoded protein is CASSFEGFQTNEKLFF.

The chain joins TRBV7-2 to TRBJ1-6, with 8 bases fitting TRBD1. After removal of 4 bases from V and 4 bases from J, the junction contained 9 bases not matched to a gene. Germline V gives CDR1 SGHTA, CDR2 FQGNSA. The CDR3 length is 17 residues. The CDR3 nucleotides read TGTGCCAGCAGCTCTAGCTGGGGACAGGCTTATAATTCACCCCTCCACTTT. Amino acids: CASSSSWGQAYNSPLHF. Combining the CDR3 with reference TRBV7-2 and TRBJ1-6 gives the whole variable domain GAGVSQSPSNKVTEKGKDVELRCDPISGHTALYWYRQSLGQGLEFLIYFQGNSAPDKSGLPSDRFSAERTGGSVSTLTIQRTQQEDSAVYLCASSSSWGQAYNSPLHFGNGTRLTVT.

The chain employs TRBV5-8 and TRBJ1-6, with D perhaps matching TRBD1 (6 bases). Germline CDR1 and CDR2: SGHTS and YDEGEE. Trimming shortened V by 9 bases and J by 0 bases, and 10 bases separated the two germline ends. CDR3 size: 14 residues. The CDR3 region has the DNA TGTGCCACTTTGGGGGCCTCCTATAATTCACCCCTCCACTTT. Amino acid sequence: CATLGASYNSPLHF.

This chain joins TRBV5-1 and TRBJ1-1; 7 bases are a match to TRBD1. The germline V gene has CDR1 SGHRS and CDR2 YFSETQ. The V and J ends lost 4 bases and 4 bases, in that order; junction bases with no gene match: 4. This CDR3 has 13 residues. CDR3 region: CASSRGQSTEAFF. The CDR3 coding sequence is TGCGCCAGCAGCCGGGGACAGAGCACTGAAGCTTTCTTT.

V gene TRBV12-3 or TRBV12-4 combines with J gene TRBJ1-2; 9 nucleotides align to TRBD1. The trim removed 1 base at V and 12 bases at J, leaving 6 bases unmatched. This CDR3 is 13 amino acids long. The CDR3 spells CASSLGPGQGNTF. The CDR3 DNA follows: TGTGCCAGCAGTTTAGGACCGGGACAGGGAAACACCTTC.

The chain joins TRBV18 to TRBJ1-2, with D possibly being TRBD1 (5 bases). The germline V and J ends were trimmed by 2 bases and 2 bases, with 12 bases remaining between them. Germline CDR1 KGHSH, CDR2 LQKENI. This CDR3 has 15 amino acids. The CDR3: CASSPMAGPNYGYTF. The CDR3 nucleotides read TGTGCCAGCTCACCAATGGCAGGGCCAAACTATGGCTACACCTTC.

The gene calls are TRBV5-5 and TRBJ2-2, with TRBD2 as a possible D gene (5 bases). This CDR3 is 15 amino acids long. V lost 4 bases and J lost 4, with 14 bases in between. CDR1 and CDR2 from the germline V gene are SGHKS and YYEKEE (reference sequence). CDR3 coding DNA: TGTGCCAGCAGCCGCGGTAGCGTCGGCACCGGGGAGCTGTTTTTT. Its translation is CASSRGSVGTGELFF.

This sequence joins TRBV5-1 and TRBJ2-2; D is unresolved. V gave up 0 bases and J gave up 1 base, with 10 bases separating them. Germline V CDR1 and CDR2: SGHRS, YFSETQ. CDR3 length equals 16 residues. The CDR3 coding sequence is TGCGCCAGCAGCTTGGAGTCTGGGATGAACACCGGGGAGCTGTTTTTT. Its translation: CASSLESGMNTGELFF.

The rearrangement joins TRBV7-3 to TRBJ2-2; TRBD2 aligns across 12 bases. The J segment lost 1 base and the V segment lost 1 base, leaving 4 bases of the junction unmatched. Germline V gene sequence: CDR1 SGHTA, CDR2 FQGTGA. The CDR3 consists of 18 residues. The CDR3 loop is CASSLNLAGGLNTGELFF. CDR3 coding DNA: TGTGCCAGCAGCTTAAATCTAGCGGGAGGGTTGAACACCGGGGAGCTGTTTTTT.

The CDR3 region is CASSLGVGRTGELFF. The CDR3 DNA reads TGCGCCAGCAGCTTGGGAGTGGGAAGGACCGGGGAGCTGTTTTTT. The V call is TRBV5-1, the J call TRBJ2-2; D is unclear. The CDR3 is made up of 15 amino acids. Between the trimmed V and J ends, which lost 0 bases and 5 bases, there was a span of 11 bases. Germline lookup yields CDR1 SGHRS and CDR2 YFSETQ.